This TCR beta chain was sequenced in a study of T cell changes during pregnancy in multiple sclerosis (dated by TCRdb to between 2019 and 2020). Background on the whole study: In women with multiple sclerosis, the researchers looked at how the T cell repertoire shifted as pregnancy progressed.

Worth noting for this clone: Its binding antigen is unknown. No quality values exist for individual bases; no much larger clone is one base distant.

The library came from the immunoSEQ multiplex PCR assay. TCRdb mirrors the immuneACCESS table, restricted to in-frame sequences. Some clones are absent from its copies; in checked studies, under half trace to an unresolved V gene, and the reason for the others is unknown. The sample table contains over 70,000 clones; only one count was recorded for roughly nine tenths of them. The leading ten clones occupy 1.5% to 2% of the sample. Germline trimming: 5 bases from V, 5 bases from J; junction bases outside gene matches: 8. The CDR3 contains 14 residues, cysteine and phenylalanine counted. The sequence is cut down to CDR3 DNA, 42 bases in frame from base 1. The germline V gene specifies SGHTA as CDR1 and FQGNSA as CDR2.

The receptor comes from a female donor in good health, enrolled as a control in a pregnancy study. This specimen was peripheral blood, taken in the first trimester of pregnancy. The chain joins TRBV7-2 to TRBJ2-5; 7 nucleotides in the junction match TRBD1. The CDR3 sequence is CASSLRQGSETQYF. The DNA reads TGTGCCAGCAGCCTACGACAGGGTTCGGAGACCCAGTACTTC.